The entry that follows covers one T cell receptor beta chain sequence. This clonotype was counted only a few times. Its antigen is currently not known. Base quality data are lacking; no much larger clone is found one base away. These data are taken from a study of response to subunit inactivated influenza vaccine (dated by TCRdb to about 2018). General notes on the study: The study used deep quantitative T cell receptor repertoire profiling to track responses to a trivalent subunit inactivated influenza vaccine. Here is what the overall study found, with its caveats: The authors proposed that each seasonal influenza vaccination may bring in only a limited number of new T cells.

The library was produced with RT-PCR. Sequencing was performed on an Illumina HiSeq 2500. TCRdb reworked the public reads: Q25 trimming with fastp, MiXCR clone assembly, productive beta chains retained. A single entry per CDR3 protein holds the most common genes and DNA from its merged rows. A total of about 540,000 distinct CDR3 sequences appear in this sample, under 30% of them only once. The ten most abundant clones make up roughly 2.8% of the sample. V is pruned by 5 bases and J by 1 base, leaving 11 bases of the junction without a gene match. Taken from the germline V gene (reference sequence), the CDR1 and CDR2 loops are LGHDT and YNNKEL. The CDR3 runs 17 residues from the cysteine to the phenylalanine. Only CDR3 DNA is held: 51 bases, read in frame from base 1. The data also belong to a second study, concerning T cells expressing NK-cell markers. The second investigation adds: 5'RACE template switching, by which a universal primer site and unique molecular identifiers were added, was used to make TCR beta cDNA libraries. About eight donors provided sorted CD3+CD56+NKG2C+, CD3+CD56+NKG2C- and CD3+CD56-NKG2C+ T-cell subsets, whose TCR beta-chain repertoires were profiled. Among the eight sequenced donors, only one was HCMV-seronegative, while the other seven were HCMV-seropositive. To restrict sorting to alphabetaTCR-expressing T cells, an anti-gammadeltaTCR antibody was added in several experiments. In over five donors, the dominant CD3+CD56+NKG2C+ clonotypes were among the top 10 CD8+ clonotypes and accounted for roughly 1.0-7.5% of CD8+ T cells. Those dominant clonotypes were again the most abundant among CD3+CD56-NKG2C+ cells in several donors, at about 28.3-65%. Whether the expanded NKG2C-expressing T cell clones were specific for HCMV antigens remained unclear. The eight sequenced donors were randomly selected healthy volunteers, three men and five women. To determine HCMV serostatus, a commercial ELISA kit was used to detect HCMV-specific IgG in serum. Peripheral blood mononuclear cells were isolated from blood by Ficoll density gradient centrifugation. CD4+ and CD8+ T cells were isolated from PBMC by magnetic immunoseparation with Miltenyi isolation kits. cDNA synthesis was primed from the TCR beta constant segment and was followed by two successive PCR amplification steps. The libraries were sequenced on Illumina HiSeq 2000/2500, MiSeq or NextSeq, producing 2 x 150 bp reads. MIGEC handled demultiplexing of the reads and grouping by UMI, while MiTCR was used to assemble and quantify clonotypes. To exclude erroneous sequences, only TCR cDNA sequences supported by at least two reads were retained. The tcR package was used for downstream repertoire analysis, with clonotypes matched between fractions based on CDR3 nucleotide sequence plus V segment. VDJmatch was used to annotate antigen specificity against VDJdb, with one amino acid substitution in CDR3 permitted.

The sequenced sample was CD4+ T cells sorted from PBMCs, obtained 11 to 12 days after vaccination. The source is a middle-aged man who received an inactivated influenza vaccine. Donor details come from another sample of the same person, matched by shared clones. The V gene is TRBV3-1 and the J gene is TRBJ1-1; 9 of the junction bases match TRBD1. The nucleotides read TGTGCCAGCAGCAAAACCATACAGGGGGCGCGGAACACTGAAGCTTTCTTT. Translation gives CASSKTIQGARNTEAFF.